A selection of T cell receptor beta chains follows, all from one sample in a study of cytomegalovirus exposure and HLA in healthy donors. Libraries were prepared by immunoSEQ multiplex PCR; TCRdb keeps only in-frame clonotypes and omits some of them. The data hold 100,000 to 150,000 clones, with about two thirds observed a single time. The sequenced material came from PBMCs. These receptors originate from a woman aged 60 to 75 in good health and CMV-seropositive. CDR3s include the opening cysteine and the closing phenylalanine or tryptophan. D genes are given only for firm matches. Clone size, where shown, is once, few, many, or a class for clones that have expanded.

D gene: TRBD1
J gene: TRBJ1-1
clone size: few
V gene: TRBV7-9
CDR3 protein: CASSPIDRGTEAFF
CDR3 DNA: TGTGCCAGCAGCCCCATCGACAGGGGCACTGAAGCTTTCTTT

D gene: TRBD2
J gene: TRBJ2-3
clone size: few
V gene: TRBV13
CDR3 protein: CASSYRLAGNPDTQYF
CDR3 DNA: TGTGCCAGCAGCTATCGACTAGCTGGGAATCCAGATACGCAGTATTTT

D gene: TRBD1
J gene: TRBJ1-1
clone size: .
V gene: TRBV10-1
CDR3 protein: CASSARTGGNTEAFF
CDR3 DNA: TGCGCCAGCAGTGCAAGGACAGGGGGGAACACTGAAGCTTTCTTT

D gene: .
J gene: TRBJ1-6
clone size: .
V gene: TRBV10-3
CDR3 protein: CAISEQATSYNSPLHF
CDR3 DNA: TGTGCCATCAGTGAACAGGCTACCTCCTATAATTCACCCCTCCACTTT

D gene: .
J gene: TRBJ1-1
clone size: few
V gene: TRBV6-6
CDR3 protein: CASSFPTDTEAFF
CDR3 DNA: TGTGCCAGCAGTTTTCCCACAGACACTGAAGCTTTCTTT

D gene: TRBD1
J gene: TRBJ1-3
clone size: once
V gene: TRBV7-2
CDR3 protein: CASSRRGYRGRPDTIYF
CDR3 DNA: TGTGCCAGCAGCAGAAGGGGCTACAGGGGGCGACCCGACACAATATATTTT

D gene: TRBD2
J gene: TRBJ2-1
clone size: few
V gene: TRBV7-8
CDR3 protein: CASSLARGGYNEQFF
CDR3 DNA: TGTGCCAGCAGCTTAGCGCGGGGGGGGTACAATGAGCAGTTCTTC

D gene: .
J gene: TRBJ1-2
clone size: .
V gene: TRBV6-1
CDR3 protein: CASSSARRNWDGYTF
CDR3 DNA: TGTGCCAGCAGCTCAGCTAGGCGAAACTGGGATGGCTACACCTTC

D gene: .
J gene: TRBJ1-1
clone size: .
V gene: TRBV18
CDR3 protein: CASSLSSGGAGTEAFF
CDR3 DNA: TGTGCCAGCTCACTGAGCAGCGGGGGCGCGGGCACTGAAGCTTTCTTT

D gene: TRBD1
J gene: TRBJ2-5
clone size: .
V gene: TRBV5-5
CDR3 protein: CASSFSYTGGAETQYF
CDR3 DNA: TGTGCCAGCAGCTTTAGCTACACAGGGGGTGCGGAGACCCAGTACTTC

D gene: TRBD2
J gene: TRBJ2-3
clone size: .
V gene: TRBV10-3
CDR3 protein: CAIGTSGGSTHDTQYF
CDR3 DNA: TGTGCCATCGGGACTAGCGGGGGCTCAACGCACGATACGCAGTATTTT

D gene: .
J gene: TRBJ2-7
clone size: .
V gene: TRBV9
CDR3 protein: CASSGRQNAYEQYF
CDR3 DNA: TGTGCCAGCAGCGGCAGACAGAATGCCTACGAGCAGTACTTC

D gene: TRBD2
J gene: TRBJ2-2
clone size: .
V gene: TRBV10-1
CDR3 protein: CASSFLAGETGELFF
CDR3 DNA: TGCGCCAGCAGTTTTCTTGCGGGGGAAACCGGGGAGCTGTTTTTT

D gene: TRBD2
J gene: TRBJ2-7
clone size: .
V gene: TRBV2
CDR3 protein: CASSQGSGGTAQYF
CDR3 DNA: TGTGCCAGCAGTCAGGGTAGCGGGGGAACTGCTCAGTACTTC